One sample yielded the 32 T cell receptor beta chains listed below, sequenced in a study of cytomegalovirus exposure and HLA in healthy donors. It was with 60 Vbeta and 13 Jbeta primers that the PCR ran. The method was immunoSEQ multiplex PCR; TCRdb's version includes in-frame clones alone and lacks a portion of them. In the table there are 150,000 to 200,000 clones, roughly 80% of which are singletons. The sequenced material came from PBMCs. The receptors shown here come from a human donor in good health.

V usage is TRBV11-3 and J usage is TRBJ2-1; 7 bases map to TRBD1. The ends lost 0 bases at V and 8 bases at J; junction bases unmatched: 13. The CDR3 loop spans 17 amino acids. Looked up from germline, CDR1 is SGHNT and CDR2 is YENEEA. CDR3 DNA: TGTGCCAGCAGCTTAGATCGGACAGGTGGCATCGGGGATGAGCAGTTCTTC. Translating it yields CASSLDRTGGIGDEQFF. Complete variable domain (other parts from reference TRBV11-3 and TRBJ2-1): EAGVVQSPRYKIIEKKQPVAFWCNPISGHNTLYWYLQNLGQGPELLIRYENEEAVDDSQLPKDRFSAERLKGVDSTLKIQPAELGDSAVYLCASSLDRTGGIGDEQFFGPGTRLTVL.

The gene calls are TRBV4-1 and TRBJ1-2, with 8 nucleotides matching TRBD1. The CDR3 loop spans 15 amino acids. J lost 5 bases, V lost 0 bases, and 5 bases had no gene match. CDR1 and CDR2 (germline): MGHRA, YSYEKL. The CDR3 is CASSQDGQGLYGYTF. The CDR3 DNA follows: TGCGCCAGCAGCCAAGATGGACAGGGTCTTTATGGCTACACCTTC.

This chain joins TRBV12-5 and TRBJ2-3; the match to TRBD2 covers 9 bases. The CDR3 length is 17 residues. Germline assignment: CDR1 LGHNT and CDR2 FRNRAP. The J segment lost 2 bases and the V segment lost 4 bases, leaving 10 bases of the junction unmatched. The CDR3 region has the DNA TGTGCTAGTGGTTCCCGGTGGCGGGGGGGTAACACAGATACGCAGTATTTT. It encodes CASGSRWRGGNTDTQYF. Full variable domain (remainder filled in from reference TRBV12-5 and TRBJ2-3): DARVTQTPRHKVTEMGQEVTMRCQPILGHNTVFWYRQTMMQGLELLAYFRNRAPLDDSGMPKDRFSAEMPDATLATLKIQPSEPRDSAVYFCASGSRWRGGNTDTQYFGPGTRLTVL.

The chain carries TRBV29-1 and TRBJ2-1; no reliable D call. This CDR3 is built from 14 residues. V was trimmed by 6 bases and J by 6 bases, leaving 18 bases between them. In germline, CDR1 is SQVTM, CDR2 ANQGSEA. CDR3 sequence (DNA): TGCAGCGTCTCACGCCAGGTTCTCTTCAATGAGCAGTTCTTC. The encoded protein is CSVSRQVLFNEQFF.

The rearrangement joins TRBV7-2 to TRBJ2-5; D perhaps matches TRBD1 (6 bases). V shed 5 bases and J shed 5 bases, with 18 bases lying between them. CDR1 and CDR2 (germline): SGHTA, FQGNSA. The CDR3 covers 15 residues. CDR3 nucleotide sequence: TGTGCCAGCAGCGCCCCCCTACTTGGACAGGAGACCCAGTACTTC. It encodes CASSAPLLGQETQYF.

The rearrangement joins TRBV19 to TRBJ1-2; 7 positions match TRBD1. Germline lookup yields CDR1 LNHDA and CDR2 SQIVND (reference sequence). J gave up 3 bases and V 7 bases, and 8 bases lay outside the gene matches. The CDR3 is 14 residues long. This CDR3 is CASTYAGTDYGYTF. In nucleotides, the CDR3 is TGTGCCAGTACCTATGCCGGGACAGACTATGGCTACACCTTC.

The CDR3 DNA follows: TGTGCCAGCAGCCCCGTACTAGATTCCTACGAGCAGTACTTC. Amino acid sequence: CASSPVLDSYEQYF. The chain is built from TRBV7-9 and TRBJ2-7; possible D gene TRBD2, 5 bases. The germline V gene has CDR1 SEHNR and CDR2 FQNEAQ (reference sequence). Between the trimmed V and J ends, which lost 5 bases and 1 base, there was a span of 12 bases. The CDR3 sequence is 14 residues long.

This chain links TRBV29-1 with TRBJ2-7; TRBD2 might be the D (6 bases). The CDR3 is 13 amino acids. The ends were cut back, 5 bases at V and 0 bases at J, with 11 bases in the middle. Germline-derived CDR1 and CDR2 are SQVTM and ANQGSEA. CDR3 loop: CSVLTRGSYEQYF. The CDR3 coding sequence is TGCAGCGTTTTGACTAGGGGCTCCTACGAGCAGTACTTC.

The genes are TRBV29-1 and TRBJ2-7, with D perhaps TRBD1 (6 bases). The CDR3 has 13 amino acids. Deletions cut 3 bases from V and 3 bases from J, with 12 bases between. CDR1 is SQVTM, CDR2 ANQGSEA, per germline. The CDR3 sequence: CSVDRGGNYEQYF. The DNA of the CDR3 is TGCAGCGTTGACAGGGGTGGCAACTACGAGCAGTACTTC.

The chain employs TRBV11-3 and TRBJ2-7; 13 nucleotides match TRBD2. The CDR3 contains 16 residues. The germline V gene encodes CDR1 SGHNT and CDR2 YENEEA. J was trimmed by 5 bases and V by 1 base; bases with no gene match: 5. CDR3 amino acids: CASSLVLAGGQHEQYF. CDR3 nucleotides: TGTGCCAGCAGCTTAGTACTAGCGGGGGGGCAACACGAGCAGTACTTC.

V and J are TRBV6-5 and TRBJ1-5; TRBD1 matches 9 bases. After removal of 2 bases from V and 5 bases from J, the junction contained 7 bases not matched to a gene. The CDR3 is made up of 16 amino acids. The V gene's germline CDR1 is MNHEY and CDR2 SVGAGI. This CDR3 reads CASSYRDRVRHQPQHF. The DNA of the CDR3 is TGTGCCAGCAGTTACAGGGACAGGGTTAGACATCAGCCCCAGCATTTT.

This clone was observed a few times. The gene calls are TRBV5-5 and TRBJ2-7, with TRBD1 matching 9 bases. In germline, CDR1 is SGHKS, CDR2 YYEKEE (reference sequence). V was clipped by 4 bases and J by 9 bases; unmatched bases: 11. The CDR3 is 14 residues long. The chain's CDR3 is CASSVRDRDPSQYF. The CDR3, as DNA: TGTGCCAGCAGCGTCCGGGACAGGGATCCGTCGCAGTACTTC. The variable domain in full, with the rest retrieved from reference TRBV5-5 and TRBJ2-7, is DAGVTQSPTHLIKTRGQQVTLRCSPISGHKSVSWYQQVLGQGPQFIFQYYEKEERGRGNFPDRFSARQFPNYSSELNVNALLLGDSALYLCASSVRDRDPSQYFGPGTRLTVT.

The chain employs TRBV7-6 and TRBJ2-7; D may be TRBD1 (5 bases). Germline assignment: CDR1 SGHVS and CDR2 FNYEAQ. This CDR3 region has 13 residues. Between the trimmed V and J ends, which lost 5 bases and 3 bases, there was a span of 11 bases. CDR3 amino acids: CASSPGHRYEQYF. The CDR3 coding sequence is TGTGCCAGCAGCCCTGGACACCGCTACGAGCAGTACTTC.

The chain couples TRBV11-3 to TRBJ2-2, with a tentative D call TRBD2 (6 bases). Trimming cost V 8 bases and J 3 bases, with 10 bases left between them. Germline CDR1 and CDR2: SGHNT and YENEEA. The CDR3 is 13 amino acids. The DNA for the CDR3 is TGTGCCAGCCGAGGGGAGGACACCGGGGAGCTGTTTTTT. Its protein is CASRGEDTGELFF.

V usage is TRBV7-2 and J usage is TRBJ1-2, with a tentative D call TRBD1 (6 bases). This CDR3 is built from 15 residues. CDR1 is SGHTA, CDR2 FQGNSA, per germline. Deletions cut 6 bases from V and 4 bases from J, with 18 bases between. The CDR3 region is CASSTGGRGGYGYTF. In DNA, the CDR3 is TGTGCCAGCAGTACCGGGGGGCGGGGGGGCTATGGCTACACCTTC.

The chain carries TRBV4-2 and TRBJ2-3, with 9 bases that match TRBD2. V shed 0 bases and J 5 bases; nucleotides not matched to a gene: 9. This CDR3 region has 17 residues. Germline CDR1 and CDR2: LGHNA and YNFKEQ. CDR3 in DNA: TGTGCCAGCAGCCAAGATCTAGCGGGACTAGATAGAGATACGCAGTATTTT. Translating it yields CASSQDLAGLDRDTQYF.

This clone was picked up one time. The chain recombines TRBV6-5 with TRBJ2-1; 11 bases are shared with TRBD2. With V trimmed by 4 bases and J by 10 bases, 12 bases remained unmatched. CDR1 is MNHEY and CDR2 is SVGAGI in the germline V gene. The CDR3 runs to 16 residues. The CDR3: CASSFRPGLAVREQFF. DNA of the CDR3: TGTGCCAGCAGTTTCCGCCCGGGACTAGCGGTGAGAGAGCAGTTCTTC.

V and J are TRBV18 and TRBJ1-5, with a tentative D call TRBD1 (6 bases). This CDR3 is 14 amino acids long. V was pared by 3 bases and J by 7 bases, with 13 bases between. CDR1 is KGHSH and CDR2 is LQKENI in the germline V gene. CDR3 sequence: CASSPAQGEQPQHF. CDR3 nucleotides: TGTGCCAGCTCACCTGCACAGGGTGAACAGCCCCAGCATTTT.

The chain combines TRBV6-1 with TRBJ2-5; 8 nucleotides line up with TRBD2. The germline V gene has CDR1 MNHNS and CDR2 SASEGT. J lost 5 bases, V lost 2 bases, and 4 bases had no gene match. This CDR3 has 14 amino acids. The CDR3 region has the DNA TGTGCCAGCAGTGAATCCGGGGGGGGTGAGACCCAGTACTTC. As protein: CASSESGGGETQYF.

This clone was counted a single time. The chain has TRBV7-9 and TRBJ2-2; D call uncertain. The V end lost 4 bases, the J end lost 6 bases, and 3 bases lay between the germline ends. CDR3 length equals 11 residues. Germline CDR1 and CDR2: SEHNR and FQNEAQ (reference sequence). Written as DNA, the CDR3 is TGTGCCAGCAGCTCTTCCGGGGAGCTGTTTTTT. This encodes CASSSSGELFF.

This chain uses TRBV6-5 with TRBJ1-4, with 9 bases fitting TRBD1. The trim removed 6 bases at V and 7 bases at J, leaving 9 bases unmatched. Germline CDR1 and CDR2: MNHEY and SVGAGI. CDR3 length equals 15 residues. The CDR3 loop reads CASRTRQGGTEKLFF. In DNA, the CDR3 is TGTGCCAGCAGAACTAGACAGGGGGGTACTGAAAAACTGTTTTTT.

This chain joins TRBV2 and TRBJ2-3; D possibly corresponds to TRBD2 (5 bases). Germline-derived CDR1 and CDR2 are SNHLY and FYNNEI. The CDR3 has 12 amino acids. The V end lost 2 bases, the J end lost 9 bases, and 9 bases lay between the germline ends. CDR3 sequence reads: CASSEFEGTQYF. The CDR3 DNA reads TGTGCCAGCAGTGAATTCGAGGGAACGCAGTATTTT.

Comment on this clone: One junction end does not reproduce the germline sequence, and a read error may be involved. The chain carries TRBV7-9 and TRBJ2-7; D not certain. In germline, CDR1 is SEHNR, CDR2 FQNEAQ (reference sequence). The CDR3 totals 12 residues. CDR3 region: CSSSLAAREQYF. The CDR3 DNA sequence: TGTTCCAGCAGCTTAGCAGCGCGGGAGCAGTACTTC. The whole variable domain, filled in from reference TRBV7-9 and TRBJ2-7, reads DTGVSQNPRHKITKRGQNVTFRCDPISEHNRLYWYRQTLGQGPEFLTYFQNEAQLEKSRLLSDRFSAERPKGSFSTLEIQRTEQGDSAMYLCSSSLAAREQYFGPGTRLTVT.

The chain recombines TRBV7-6 with TRBJ2-2; possible D gene TRBD2, 5 bases. Germline CDR1 is SGHVS and CDR2 is FNYEAQ. The CDR3 is 16 residues long. The V end lost 1 base, the J end lost 2 bases, and 11 bases lay between the germline ends. CDR3 sequence (DNA): TGTGCCAGCAGCTTAGGAATCGGAGGAAACACCGGGGAGCTGTTTTTT. Amino acids: CASSLGIGGNTGELFF.

This chain links TRBV9 with TRBJ2-1; 9 nucleotides agree with TRBD2. The CDR3 is made up of 15 amino acids. Germline loops: CDR1 SGDLS, CDR2 YYNGEE. After removal of 5 bases from V and 5 bases from J, the junction contained 8 bases not matched to a gene. Here the CDR3 DNA reads TGTGCCAGCAGTGTTGCTAGCGGGGCTAACAATGAGCAGTTCTTC. Its translation: CASSVASGANNEQFF. Based on the CDR3 plus reference TRBV9 and TRBJ2-1, the full variable domain is DSGVTQTPKHLITATGQRVTLRCSPRSGDLSVYWYQQSLDQGLQFLIQYYNGEERAKGNILERFSAQQFPDLHSELNLSSLELGDSALYFCASSVASGANNEQFFGPGTRLTVL.

As for this clone: Sequence at one end of the junction differs from germline and may be a read error. The CDR3, as DNA: TGTGCCAGCAGTGCGCACGGCCTTAGCAATCAGCCCCAGCCTTTT. Its protein product is CASSAHGLSNQPQPF. This chain joins TRBV6-1 and TRBJ1-5; D uncertain. Germline V gene data show CDR1 as MNHNS and CDR2 as SASEGT. The CDR3 runs to 15 residues.

The J gene is TRBJ2-6, the V gene TRBV6-6; tentative D call: TRBD2 (5 bases). CDR1 is MNHNY and CDR2 is SVGAGI in the germline V gene (reference sequence). This CDR3 region has 16 residues. The ends were cut back, 0 bases at V and 4 bases at J, with 10 bases in the middle. CDR3 in amino acids: CASSYSTRVGANVLTF. CDR3 DNA: TGTGCCAGCAGTTACTCGACGAGGGTGGGGGCCAACGTCCTGACTTTC.

This chain links TRBV6-1 with TRBJ2-2; 10 positions agree with TRBD2. Trimming at V came to 3 bases and at J to 6 bases, leaving 4 bases not matched to a gene. The CDR3 consists of 15 residues. Germline CDR1 reads MNHNS; CDR2 reads SASEGT. CDR3 sequence (DNA): TGTGCCAGCAGTGAGGAAGCGGGGGGGCCCGGGGAGCTGTTTTTT. Protein sequence: CASSEEAGGPGELFF.

V and J are TRBV7-2 and TRBJ2-7; D perhaps matches TRBD2 (5 bases). The CDR3 is 16 residues long. Germline V lookup: CDR1 SGHTA, CDR2 FQGNSA. The ends were cut back, 5 bases at V and 3 bases at J, with 20 bases in the middle. CDR3 sequence (DNA): TGTGCCAGCAGCCGGGATGGTGGGGAATTCGACTACGAGCAGTACTTC. This encodes CASSRDGGEFDYEQYF.

The chain employs TRBV5-5 and TRBJ1-1; 7 nucleotides match TRBD1. Germline loops: CDR1 SGHKS, CDR2 YYEKEE (reference sequence). This CDR3 is 13 amino acids long. V lost 6 bases and J lost 8; bases outside the gene matches: 10. The chain's CDR3 is CASMGTDRKEAFF. The CDR3 bases are TGTGCCAGCATGGGGACAGATCGCAAAGAAGCTTTCTTT.

This sequence joins TRBV7-9 and TRBJ2-1; 13 bases are a match to TRBD2. The CDR3 spans 19 residues. J lost 0 bases, V lost 3 bases, and 8 bases had no gene match. Per the germline V gene, CDR1 is SEHNR and CDR2 is FQNEAQ (reference sequence). CDR3 coding DNA: TGTGCCAGCAGCTTTACCGGGACTAGCGGGGTGAGCTCCTACAATGAGCAGTTCTTC. Its translation is CASSFTGTSGVSSYNEQFF.

This chain uses TRBV11-2 with TRBJ2-7; D may be TRBD2 (6 bases). The germline V gene encodes CDR1 SGHAT and CDR2 FQNNGV. The CDR3 is 13 residues long. V lost 3 bases, J lost 7 bases, and 13 bases lay in between. The CDR3 bases are TGTGCCAGCAGCTTTGGAGGGGAGCGAGAGCAGTACTTC. Its protein is CASSFGGEREQYF.